The 7 T cell receptor beta chains given below trace back to one sample, sequenced in a study of a mutant IDH1 vaccine in newly diagnosed glioma. Time point: week 35, safety follow-up. In the vaccine, a single dose held 300 ug of the mutant IDH1 20-mer peptide, along with topical imiquimod. Libraries were prepared by immunoSEQ multiplex PCR; TCRdb keeps only in-frame clonotypes and omits some of them. The sample yields under 40,000 clones, around 77% seen once. No antigen is known for these receptors. This sample comprised PBMCs, obtained from a glioma patient whose treatment included an IDH1 peptide vaccine. These TCRs come from a man aged 40-49 years with glioma. Some clones in this sample may be carry-over from other donors' samples.

This chain links TRBV27 with TRBJ1-6; D may be TRBD1 (6 bases). CDR1 is MNHEY, CDR2 SMNVEV, per germline (reference sequence). Trimming removed 2 bases at V and 7 bases at J, with 15 bases between. The CDR3 runs to 16 residues. CDR3 loop: CASSLRQEGGNSPLHF. DNA for the CDR3: TGTGCCAGCAGTTTACGTCAGGAGGGGGGGAATTCACCCCTCCACTTT.

The chain couples TRBV18 to TRBJ1-3; D not resolved. Trimming pared 1 base from V and 2 bases from J, leaving 9 bases between. Germline lookup yields CDR1 KGHSH and CDR2 LQKENI. The CDR3 runs to 15 residues. CDR3 loop: CASSPRRQTGNTIYF. In DNA form, the CDR3 reads TGTGCCAGCTCACCACGCCGACAAACTGGAAACACCATATATTTT.

The chain uses TRBV13 and TRBJ2-2; the match to TRBD2 covers 7 bases. This CDR3 has 15 amino acids. Unmatched junction bases numbered 6, after V lost 5 bases and J lost 3 bases. Germline CDR1 reads PRHDT; CDR2 reads FYEKMQ (reference sequence). As DNA, the CDR3 is TGTGCCAGCAGCCCTCGGGGGGTTGACACCGGGGAGCTGTTTTTT. It yields the protein CASSPRGVDTGELFF.

The chain couples TRBV5-1 to TRBJ2-5; D is uncertain. CDR1 and CDR2 (germline): SGHRS, YFSETQ. The V end lost 0 bases, the J end lost 3 bases, and 6 bases lay between the germline ends. The CDR3 totals 13 residues. The CDR3 DNA follows: TGCGCCAGCAGCTTGGGGGTAGAAGAGACCCAGTACTTC. Its translation: CASSLGVEETQYF. The variable domain in full, with the rest retrieved from reference TRBV5-1 and TRBJ2-5, is KAGVTQTPRYLIKTRGQQVTLSCSPISGHRSVSWYQQTPGQGLQFLFEYFSETQRNKGNFPGRFSGRQFSNSRSEMNVSTLELGDSALYLCASSLGVEETQYFGPGTRLLVL.

This clone was seen a single time. The CDR3 loop reads CASSFRDNYDYEQYF. DNA of the CDR3: TGTGCCAGTAGTTTCCGGGACAATTATGACTACGAGCAGTACTTC. This chain connects TRBV19 to TRBJ2-7; the D gene is possibly TRBD1 (6 bases). The CDR3 runs to 15 residues. Germline values: CDR1 LNHDA, CDR2 SQIVND (reference sequence). The ends were cut back, 5 bases at V and 3 bases at J, with 17 bases in the middle.

About this clone: The same CDR3 arises from other DNA sequences in this sample as well. The chain joins TRBV27 to TRBJ2-5, with 8 bases identical to TRBD1. Germline CDR1 and CDR2: MNHEY and SMNVEV (reference sequence). V dropped 3 bases and J dropped 5; count of bases not matched to a gene: 2. The CDR3 consists of 13 residues. The CDR3 DNA reads TGTGCCAGCAGTTTCAGGGGGCGTGAGACCCAGTACTTC. Translated, it gives CASSFRGRETQYF.

The rearrangement uses TRBV19 and TRBJ1-5; D remains unclear. The CDR3 contains 13 residues. Germline CDR1 is LNHDA and CDR2 is SQIVND (reference sequence). The V and J ends lost 3 bases and 7 bases respectively, with 10 bases between them. The CDR3 nucleotides are TGTGCCAGTAGTATTGGCTCCGTCCAGCCCCAGCATTTT. It yields the protein CASSIGSVQPQHF.